The sample holds one count of the clone carrying this TCR beta chain. Its antigen remains unidentified. Its ends do not fully match the called genes, so a read error is possible. The template was RNA from unsorted bulk tissue. Newly diagnosed lung cancer patients had thoracic surgery in China, August–late 2014, without prior chemotherapy. The data are from a study of tumor and adjacent non-tumor tissue in lung cancer. The overall study: Stage I to III disease affected 9 to 10 men and roughly five women aged about 30 to 85. Study outcomes and limitations: Significantly higher TCR diversity was found in tumor than normal lung. Tumor repertoires had a smaller top 100 clone share than normal lung.

CDR1 is SGHAT, CDR2 FQNNGV, per germline. CDR3 size: 12 residues. A modified ARM-PCR protocol with three rounds of nested PCR amplified TCRbeta. MiXCR was run by TCRdb on the multiplex PCR reads, yielding one entry per CDR3 protein. Of fewer than 130,000 distinct CDR3 sequences detected, over 75% appear once; the ten largest clones hold about 23%. This chain links TRBV11-2 with TRBJ1-1, with D unclear. The receptor comes from a man between 65 and 85 years old with non-small cell lung cancer. Sequencing was carried out using lung tumor tissue. CDR3 sequence reads: CACRPPYTEAFF. The CDR3 nucleotides read TGTGCCTGCAGGCCTCCCTACACTGAAGCTTTCTTT.